These 30 T cell receptor beta chains share one sample of origin, sequenced in a study of siplizumab effects on memory and regulatory T cells. Generated by immunoSEQ multiplex PCR, the TCRdb table keeps only in-frame clones and is missing some. The table includes tens of thousands of clones, about 89% detected once. The sample consisted of CD8+ T cells sorted from blood. These receptors all come from a human donor in good health.

This chain uses TRBV4-1 with TRBJ2-7; D possibly corresponds to TRBD1 (5 bases). The germline V gene has CDR1 MGHRA and CDR2 YSYEKL. V was pared by 5 bases and J by 8 bases, with 10 bases between. The length of the CDR3 is 11 residues. The DNA for the CDR3 is TGCGCCAGCAGCAATCAGGGTAAGCAGTACTTC. As protein: CASSNQGKQYF.

The rearrangement joins TRBV29-1 to TRBJ2-7, with 8 bases identical to TRBD2. The V gene end was trimmed by 1 base and the J gene end by 2 bases; junction bases not matched to a gene: 10. Germline CDR1 is SQVTM and CDR2 is ANQGSEA. The CDR3 covers 16 residues. This chain's CDR3 is CSVEAPSAGGPYEQYF. For the CDR3, the DNA is TGCAGCGTTGAAGCACCATCTGCGGGGGGTCCCTACGAGCAGTACTTC.

The chain is built from TRBV4-1 and TRBJ1-1; D is unresolved. In germline, CDR1 is MGHRA, CDR2 YSYEKL. This CDR3 has 13 amino acids. V was pared by 7 bases and J by 2 bases, with 11 bases between. The CDR3 nucleotides are TGCGCCAGCACCGACGTTGGTAACACTGAAGCTTTCTTT. Translating it yields CASTDVGNTEAFF.

The chain links TRBV19 to TRBJ1-2; 7 nucleotides line up with TRBD1. The V segment lost 5 bases and the J segment 9 bases; nucleotides outside the gene matches: 9. The CDR3 runs to 13 residues. Germline loops: CDR1 LNHDA, CDR2 SQIVND (reference sequence). This chain's CDR3 is CASSGQVGLSYTF. The CDR3 DNA is TGTGCCAGTAGTGGACAGGTTGGCTTGAGCTACACCTTC.

The V gene is TRBV4-1, the J gene TRBJ2-7, with TRBD2 matching 8 bases. With V trimmed by 3 bases and J by 2 bases, 6 bases remained unmatched. The CDR3 contains 15 residues. From germline, CDR1 is MGHRA and CDR2 YSYEKL. CDR3 nucleotide sequence: TGCGCCAGCAGCCATACTAGCGGAACTCCCTACGAGCAGTACTTC. The encoded protein is CASSHTSGTPYEQYF.

V is TRBV5-1 and J is TRBJ2-1; 12 bases line up with TRBD2. Germline CDR1 and CDR2: SGHRS and YFSETQ. V lost 4 bases, J lost 4 bases, and 6 bases stayed unmatched. There are 16 residues in the CDR3. The CDR3, as DNA: TGCGCCAGCAGCCTCGGGACTAGCGGGCAATACAATGAGCAGTTCTTC. Amino acids: CASSLGTSGQYNEQFF.

The rearrangement uses TRBV7-9 and TRBJ2-3, with TRBD2 matching over 9 bases. Germline trimming cut 5 bases from V and 0 bases from J; bases unmatched to any gene: 15. Germline assignment: CDR1 SEHNR and CDR2 FQNEAQ (reference sequence). This CDR3 contains 19 residues. The CDR3: CASSPRQGTSGLSTDTQYF. CDR3 coding DNA: TGTGCCAGCAGCCCCAGACAGGGAACTAGCGGGCTAAGCACAGATACGCAGTATTTT.

This chain connects TRBV11-3 to TRBJ2-1; D is unresolved. V was trimmed by 0 bases and J by 0 bases, leaving 3 bases between them. The germline gives CDR1 SGHNT, CDR2 YENEEA. CDR3 length: 14 amino acids. The CDR3 loop is CASSLDSSYNEQFF. The CDR3 DNA reads as TGTGCCAGCAGCTTAGACAGCTCCTACAATGAGCAGTTCTTC.

The chain combines TRBV5-6 with TRBJ1-2; 8 bases agree with TRBD1. The germline gives CDR1 SGHDT, CDR2 YYEEEE. The CDR3 sequence is 15 residues long. The J segment lost 0 bases and the V segment lost 0 bases, leaving 1 base of the junction unmatched. The CDR3 region has the DNA TGTGCCAGCAGCTTGGGGACAGGGACTAACTATGGCTACACCTTC. This encodes CASSLGTGTNYGYTF.

This chain joins TRBV4-1 and TRBJ2-3; D may correspond to TRBD1 or TRBD2 (5 bases each). V dropped 0 bases and J dropped 0 bases, with 7 bases sitting between them. CDR3 length: 15 residues. From germline, CDR1 is MGHRA and CDR2 YSYEKL. Written as DNA, the CDR3 is TGCGCCAGCAGCCAAGAGGGACCTAGCACAGATACGCAGTATTTT. Its protein is CASSQEGPSTDTQYF.

The gene calls are TRBV12-5 and TRBJ1-5; D remains ambiguous. Germline V gene data show CDR1 as LGHNT and CDR2 as FRNRAP. The CDR3 extends over 15 amino acids. V dropped 1 base and J dropped 0 bases, with 7 bases sitting between them. CDR3 in DNA: TGTGCTAGTGGTTTGGGAGGAGTTAGCAATCAGCCCCAGCATTTT. Its translation is CASGLGGVSNQPQHF.

The V and J genes are TRBV4-2 and TRBJ2-3; 8 nucleotides align to TRBD2. Germline CDR1 and CDR2: LGHNA and YNFKEQ. Germline trimming cut 6 bases from V and 1 base from J; bases unmatched to any gene: 6. The CDR3 runs to 15 residues. CDR3 nucleotide sequence: TGTGCCAGCAGACTCGGACTAGCAGGCACAGATACGCAGTATTTT. Its protein product is CASRLGLAGTDTQYF.

This rearrangement joins TRBV10-3 to TRBJ2-1; 12 nucleotides align to TRBD2. This CDR3 comprises 18 residues. V was pared by 3 bases and J by 2 bases, with 8 bases of the junction left unmatched. The V gene's germline CDR1 is ENHRY and CDR2 SYGVKD. CDR3 protein: CAISDWTSGIVTYNEQFF. CDR3 coding DNA: TGTGCCATCAGTGATTGGACTAGCGGGATTGTCACCTACAATGAGCAGTTCTTC.

This chain links TRBV4-1 with TRBJ1-5; perhaps TRBD1 as D (5 bases). V dropped 4 bases and J dropped 6 bases, with 10 bases sitting between them. The CDR3 is 13 amino acids. Germline loops: CDR1 MGHRA, CDR2 YSYEKL. CDR3 residues: CASSPGDFQPQHF. In DNA, the CDR3 is TGCGCCAGCAGCCCGGGGGACTTTCAGCCCCAGCATTTT.

V and J are TRBV5-1 and TRBJ2-7; D is possibly TRBD1 or TRBD2 (6 bases each). The CDR3 loop spans 17 amino acids. Germline-derived CDR1 and CDR2 are SGHRS and YFSETQ. Trimming stripped 4 bases from V and 4 bases from J, with 24 bases between. CDR3 nucleotides: TGCGCCAGCAGCCGTAGGAACCCGGGGGCGGTAGAGTACGAGCAGTACTTC. It codes for CASSRRNPGAVEYEQYF.

V gene TRBV11-1 combines with J gene TRBJ1-2, with D possibly being TRBD1 (5 bases). The CDR3 totals 15 residues. V lost 3 bases, J lost 2 bases, and 13 bases lay in between. The germline V gene encodes CDR1 SGHAT and CDR2 FQDESV (reference sequence). CDR3 DNA sequence: TGTGCCAGCAGCTTGGAGGCAGGGAGGAACTATGGCTACACCTTC. This translates into CASSLEAGRNYGYTF.

V usage is TRBV19 and J usage is TRBJ2-7; D uncertain. The CDR3 contains 14 residues. Trimming stripped 6 bases from V and 3 bases from J, with 15 bases between. CDR1 is LNHDA and CDR2 is SQIVND in the germline V gene (reference sequence). CDR3 sequence: CASSPNGPIYEQYF. CDR3 sequence (DNA): TGTGCCAGTAGCCCAAACGGACCGATCTACGAGCAGTACTTC. The full variable domain, with the rest looked up from reference TRBV19 and TRBJ2-7, is DGGITQSPKYLFRKEGQNVTLSCEQNLNHDAMYWYRQDPGQGLRLIYYSQIVNDFQKGDIAEGYSVSREKKESFPLTVTSAQKNPTAFYLCASSPNGPIYEQYFGPGTRLTVT.

The V call is TRBV29-1, the J call TRBJ1-1; unclear D gene. The CDR3 is 10 amino acids. Germline values: CDR1 SQVTM, CDR2 ANQGSEA. V lost 7 bases, J lost 5 bases, and 8 bases lay in between. CDR3 sequence (DNA): TGCAGCGCCTGGGGAACTGAAGCTTTCTTT. Its protein is CSAWGTEAFF.

The chain joins TRBV7-9 to TRBJ2-3; D call uncertain. Between the trimmed V and J ends, which lost 3 bases and 0 bases, there was a span of 7 bases. CDR3 length: 14 residues. The germline gives CDR1 SEHNR, CDR2 FQNEAQ (reference sequence). The CDR3 DNA reads as TGTGCCAGCAGCTTCCCGGTTAGCACAGATACGCAGTATTTT. It is translated as CASSFPVSTDTQYF.

The chain recombines TRBV7-9 with TRBJ1-5; TRBD1 might be the D (6 bases). The CDR3 totals 18 residues. V dropped 1 base and J dropped 6 bases, with 22 bases sitting between them. CDR1 SEHNR and CDR2 FQNEAQ come from the germline V gene (reference sequence). The CDR3 region has the DNA TGTGCCAGCAGCTTAGGGACAGACTATCATATAGCAAGTCAGCCCCAGCATTTT. Amino acid sequence: CASSLGTDYHIASQPQHF.

This chain connects TRBV19 to TRBJ1-1; D unresolved. Trimming stripped 8 bases from V and 8 bases from J, with 15 bases between. This CDR3 comprises 12 residues. CDR1 and CDR2 (germline): LNHDA, SQIVND (reference sequence). CDR3 in DNA: TGTGCCAGTTTGGACGGGCACGGAGAAGCTTTCTTT. Its protein is CASLDGHGEAFF.

This chain connects TRBV5-6 to TRBJ2-1, with D unresolved. The CDR3 covers 13 residues. The V gene lost 1 base and the J gene lost 8 bases, with 10 bases spanning the gap. CDR1 and CDR2 (germline): SGHDT, YYEEEE. The CDR3 DNA follows: TGTGCCAGCAGCTTGTCCCCGGGCCATGAGCAGTTCTTC. It codes for CASSLSPGHEQFF.

V usage is TRBV9 and J usage is TRBJ2-2; D is possibly TRBD1 (6 bases). The V and J ends lost 4 bases and 1 base respectively, with 14 bases between them. Germline V gene sequence: CDR1 SGDLS, CDR2 YYNGEE. This CDR3 comprises 16 residues. For the CDR3, the DNA is TGTGCCAGCAGCTCAAACAGGGAAAGGAACACCGGGGAGCTGTTTTTT. It is translated as CASSSNRERNTGELFF.

J is TRBJ2-7 and V is TRBV4-1; D unclear. Per germline, CDR1 MGHRA and CDR2 YSYEKL. The germline V and J ends were trimmed by 0 bases and 3 bases, with 6 bases remaining between them. This CDR3 spans 13 amino acids. The CDR3 nucleotides are TGCGCCAGCAGCCAAGAGGCTAGCTACGAGCAGTACTTC. As protein: CASSQEASYEQYF.

The chain uses TRBV19 and TRBJ2-2, with TRBD1 as a possible D gene (6 bases). Trimming took 3 bases from V and 1 from J, leaving 12 bases between them. CDR3 length: 16 residues. In germline, CDR1 is LNHDA, CDR2 SQIVND (reference sequence). The CDR3 sequence: CASSMLGAVNTGELFF. Here the CDR3 DNA reads TGTGCCAGTAGTATGTTGGGGGCAGTGAACACCGGGGAGCTGTTTTTT.

V usage is TRBV7-7 and J usage is TRBJ1-6, with D tentatively TRBD1 (5 bases). The CDR3 contains 13 residues. Trimming removed 3 bases at V and 10 bases at J, with 10 bases between. Germline values: CDR1 SSHAT, CDR2 FNYEAQ (reference sequence). The CDR3 coding sequence is TGTGCCAGCAGCTTCACCCGGGACTCACCCCTCCACTTT. This translates into CASSFTRDSPLHF.

This clone was seen only once. The gene calls are TRBV25-1 and TRBJ1-4; 9 bases are a match to TRBD1. The germline V gene has CDR1 MGHDK and CDR2 SYGVNS. The trim removed 7 bases at V and 0 bases at J, leaving 6 bases unmatched. CDR3 length equals 16 residues. The DNA of the CDR3 is TGTGCCAGCACCTCCGGGACAGGGTCAACTAATGAAAAACTGTTTTTT. It yields the protein CASTSGTGSTNEKLFF.

The chain combines TRBV27 with TRBJ1-5; weak D call: TRBD1 (5 bases). The CDR3 sequence is 16 residues long. Trimming took 2 bases from V and 0 from J, leaving 11 bases between them. Looked up from germline, CDR1 is MNHEY and CDR2 is SMNVEV (reference sequence). DNA of the CDR3: TGTGCCAGCAGTTTACTGGGGGGATATAGCAATCAGCCCCAGCATTTT. It specifies CASSLLGGYSNQPQHF.

The table lists this clone with a count of one. The chain links TRBV7-9 to TRBJ2-5; 7 bases are shared with TRBD1. Germline trimming cut 1 base from V and 3 bases from J; bases unmatched to any gene: 2. Germline CDR1 and CDR2: SEHNR and FQNEAQ (reference sequence). The CDR3 sequence is 14 residues long. DNA of the CDR3: TGTGCCAGCAGCTTAGTAACAGGGGAAGAGACCCAGTACTTC. Translating gives CASSLVTGEETQYF.

This clone came up a few times. The sample holds other DNA sequences that translate to the same CDR3. The chain has TRBV5-1 and TRBJ2-7, with 7 bases fitting TRBD1. Germline V lookup: CDR1 SGHRS, CDR2 YFSETQ. CDR3 size: 14 residues. Trimming removed 4 bases from V and 5 bases from J; junction bases left unmatched: 9. DNA for the CDR3: TGCGCCAGCAGCGGATGGGACAGTCAAGACGAGCAGTACTTC. Amino acid sequence: CASSGWDSQDEQYF.